The rows below give T cell receptor beta chains drawn from one sample of a study of beta chain features in type 1 diabetes. Repertoires were generated with immunoSEQ multiplex PCR, while TCRdb's copy carries only in-frame clones and drops some. The sample includes approximately 160,000 clones, approximately 9.1% of them seen just once. The material sequenced was central memory CD4+ T cells from blood. Source of these receptors: a woman under 30 in good health. CDR3s include the opening cysteine and the closing phenylalanine or tryptophan.

TRBV5-1 CASSPETGASPYEQYF
TRBV5-6 CASSPRGVYGYTF
TRBV9 CASSVRGDSYGYTF
TRBV5-1 CASRDRETGELFF
TRBV25-1 CASGGDYSYEQYF
TRBV18 CASSRKREETQYF
TRBV6-1 CASSEEVAAAYEQYF
TRBV5-1 CASSTGRAQETQYF
TRBV7-2 CASRYTGLAGGKQETQYF
TRBV7-2 CASSPSPGQGYGYTF
TRBV30 CAWGPGDVQETQYF
TRBV9 CASSVHGDRAYEQYF
TRBV2 CASWRLAVQETQYF
TRBV15 CATSRGLAEVTDTQYF
TRBV4-2 CASSQGTAAMNTEAFF
TRBV5-1 CASSLGLSQTGTDTQYF
TRBV30 CAWSRGALDQPQHF
TRBV9 CASSARQTSYGYTF
TRBV9 CASSPRGSGPTDTQYF
TRBV23-1 CASGAGQEHQETQYF
TRBV18 CASSPEGAYGYTF
TRBV2 CASSVSSGSNYGYTF
TRBV18 CASSPGNSGGNEQFF
TRBV29-1 CSGRQGAWETQYF
TRBV19 CASSINGRGAYNEQFF
TRBV11-3 CASSTDTRHTDTQYF
TRBV19 CASSMTPQGSGANVLTF
TRBV5-1 CASTQQQGDDGYTF
TRBV10-3 CAISDSGGGTGNQPQHF
TRBV6-5 CASGRGDTGELFF
TRBV7-9 CASSGNGGRETQYF
TRBV18 CASSRGQANTEAFF
TRBV5-4 CASSQDKYRGVNTF
TRBV29-1 CSGYKNTEAFF
TRBV7-8 CASSSGQSLSRQYF
TRBV7-2 CASSLTGNQPQHF
TRBV5-1 CASSLGEVGAEAFF
TRBV5-6 CASSLGGRGNTEAFF
TRBV29-1 CSVLDRGPPLLEAFF
TRBV2 CASRRTVYSNQPQHF
TRBV7-8 CANKLAGHGELFF
TRBV5-4 CASSPGQGEETQYF
TRBV25-1 CASSEWKGAARNEQFF
TRBV6-5 CASSYGGGRTEQFF